This TCR beta chain emerged from a study of blood T cell repertoires in COVID-19 (dated by TCRdb to about 2020). For the wider study: Samples covering the acute and convalescent phases of COVID-19 were provided by collaborators in the United States, Italy and Spain. The prospective study material was composed of cDNA or gDNA derived from T cells, B-cell-depleted T cells, or PBMCs. The dataset comprised deeply sampled blood TCRbeta repertoires from subjects exposed to, actively infected with, or recovered from COVID-19. The repertoires were released in a freely available public database intended as a resource for research on the immune response to SARS-CoV-2. The samples were drawn from two sources: the first 160 participants of the ongoing ImmuneRACE study, and some 1,300 subjects contributed by 6 global collaborators. Nearly every sample came with metadata listing a de-identified subject ID, COVID-19 status, age in years and sex. Where available, HLA class I and class II types were taken from metadata supplied by the sample provider and were not determined by assay-based typing.

The collaborating institutions used their own protocols to collect whole blood in K2EDTA tubes. For TCRbeta analysis, collaborator samples were shipped as frozen whole blood, as isolated PBMCs, or as DNA extracted from either sample type. Results the study describes overall, beyond this receptor: How much clinical and demographic metadata was included differed by source and by participant, and the metadata was provided uncurated.

Deletion took 5 bases off V and 6 bases off J, with a span of 17 bases between the germline ends. CDR1 LGHNA and CDR2 YNFKEQ are derived from the germline V gene. The CDR3 holds 15 amino acids from the cysteine to the phenylalanine. The CDR3 DNA has 45 bases and is translated from base 1. Comments on this clone: Its recognized antigen is unknown. No much larger clone exists at a distance of one base, and base qualities are not known.

TCRbeta CDR3 regions were amplified from genomic DNA using the immunoSEQ Assay, a bias-controlled multiplex PCR. Concerning the study's data processing: The number of nucleated cells in each sample was estimated by amplification of reference gene primers within the assay. To quantify the absolute abundance of each unique TCRbeta CDR3 rearrangement, sequence reads were collapsed and filtered. Productive Simpson clonality was computed per sample as the square root of Simpson's diversity index over productive rearrangements. In TCRdb, the immuneACCESS table is reduced to in-frame sequences with V and J assigned. These tables do not hold every clone; where another copy was compared, an unresolved V gene accounts for under half, and the others remain unexplained. For V, J and clone size, that table is used; D and trimming come from the DNA. This sample is represented by approximately 67,000 clones; roughly nine tenths of them were singletons. The top ten constitute 19% of the sample.

Recombination connected TRBV4-2 to TRBJ1-3; a tentative D call is TRBD1 (6 bases match). Material for sequencing was peripheral blood. The sequence was obtained from an elderly woman with acute or convalescent COVID-19. The bases read TGTGCCAGCAGCTGGGCGACAGGCAGCCCAAACACCATATATTTT. Translated, this gives CASSWATGSPNTIYF.